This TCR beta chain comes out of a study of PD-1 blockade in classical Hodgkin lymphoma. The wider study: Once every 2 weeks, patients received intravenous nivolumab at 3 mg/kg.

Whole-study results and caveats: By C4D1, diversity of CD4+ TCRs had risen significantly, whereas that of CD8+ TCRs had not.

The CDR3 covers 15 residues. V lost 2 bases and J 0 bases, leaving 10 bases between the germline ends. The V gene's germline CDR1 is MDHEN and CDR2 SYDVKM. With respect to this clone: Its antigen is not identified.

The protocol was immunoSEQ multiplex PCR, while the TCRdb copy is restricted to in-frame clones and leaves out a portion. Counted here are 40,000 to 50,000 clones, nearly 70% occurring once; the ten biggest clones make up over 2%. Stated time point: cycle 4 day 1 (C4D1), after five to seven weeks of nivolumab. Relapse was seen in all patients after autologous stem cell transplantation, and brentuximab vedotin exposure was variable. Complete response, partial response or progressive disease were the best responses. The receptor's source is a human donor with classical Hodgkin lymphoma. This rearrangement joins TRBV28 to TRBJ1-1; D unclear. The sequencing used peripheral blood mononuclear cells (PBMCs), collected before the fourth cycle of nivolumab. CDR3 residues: CASSLRIRVNTEAFF. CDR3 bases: TGTGCCAGCAGTTTACGGATTAGAGTGAACACTGAAGCTTTCTTT.